The entry that follows covers one T cell receptor beta chain sequence. Which antigen it targets is not known. No clone much larger than this one lies a single base away; base qualities are absent. The patients had resection in Japan or China between 2014 and 2017. Two lung cancer pathologists independently reviewed H&E slides to confirm the histologic diagnosis of every case. For nucleic acid extraction, premalignant or tumor cells were enriched by macro-dissection following pathologic assessment. The AllPrep DNA/RNA FFPE Kit was used to isolate DNA from FFPE tissue. The entry originates in a study of immune evolution from preneoplasia to lung adenocarcinoma (dated by TCRdb to the early 2020s). Looking at the study overall: HLA loss of heterozygosity was observed in approximately 7%, 15% and 30% of AIS, MIA and ADC lesions, respectively, and was not observed in any AAH lesions. The study reported that about a hundred samples were used for TCR sequencing. Sample size was determined by specimen availability and not by a prior power calculation. The study profiled immune contexture across lung adenocarcinoma precursors and invasive adenocarcinoma using immune gene expression, TCR sequencing and multiplex immunofluorescence. POLYSOLVER was used to infer Class I HLA alleles from exome data, and LOHHLA was used to detect allele-specific HLA loss. The immune data were integrated with whole exome sequencing and methylation data obtained from the same cohort of nodules. A total of roughly 46 patients contributed TCR sequencing data. In total, the cohort included 45 to 65 patients with pulmonary nodules, all of whom underwent surgical resection. Resected precursor lesions (AAH, AIS, MIA) and invasive adenocarcinomas were each compared against paired morphologically normal lung tissue.

TCR beta CDR3 regions were sequenced from DNA using the immunoSEQ hsTCRbeta Kit. Processing in the source paper ran as follows. TCR sequencing data were analysed with the ImmunoSEQ Analyzer. T cell clonality was defined as 1 minus Pielou's evenness, calculated on productive rearrangements. To measure T cell diversity, the inverse Simpson index was applied to productive templates. T cell density was expressed as TCR beta template counts normalized to usable DNA, with usable DNA estimated by amplifying and sequencing housekeeping genes. Two-sided Kruskal-Wallis tests were used to compare TCR metrics between histologic stages. As stored in TCRdb, this immuneACCESS dataset retains in-frame rearrangements with V and J assigned. A fraction of the clones does not appear; measured against another copy, unresolved V genes explain less than half of the discrepancy, and the remainder lacks a known reason. V and J calls and clone size are as listed in that table; D and trimming were resolved from the DNA. The sample table lists roughly 6,000 clones, around 79% of them with a count of one. Over 2.5% of the sample is held by the ten biggest clonotypes.

The paper's findings and limits, for the study overall: Because all patients came from Japan and China, whether the findings apply to Western populations was uncertain. T cell clonality was highest in KRAS-mutant nodules compared with EGFR-mutant or double wild-type lesions. Clonality was highest in normal lung, while later-stage lesions appeared to have lower clonality but higher T cell density and diversity. The findings were based on association rather than direct causation, and larger cohorts with long-term follow-up and longitudinal biopsies were deemed needed. Top T cell clone frequencies were highest in normal lung and appeared to decrease progressively from AAH through AIS, MIA and invasive adenocarcinoma.

This sequence was found in a person aged 55-80 years with lung adenocarcinoma. The material sequenced was FFPE minimally invasive lung adenocarcinoma tissue. The sample's cell subset or site label, in plain terms: micro-invasive lung adenocarcinoma (MIA).

The CDR3 protein: CASSQKEQLRETQYF. The base sequence is TGTGCCAGCAGCCAGAAAGAGCAGTTAAGGGAGACCCAGTACTTC. The chain was built from TRBV14 and TRBJ2-5; the D gene identity is not certain. From cysteine to phenylalanine, the CDR3 is 15 amino acids long. Only the CDR3 region is kept as DNA, spanning 45 bases read in frame from base 1. Deletion took 3 bases off V and 5 bases off J, with a span of 16 bases between the germline ends. CDR1 and CDR2 are read off the germline V gene as SGHDN and FVKESK.